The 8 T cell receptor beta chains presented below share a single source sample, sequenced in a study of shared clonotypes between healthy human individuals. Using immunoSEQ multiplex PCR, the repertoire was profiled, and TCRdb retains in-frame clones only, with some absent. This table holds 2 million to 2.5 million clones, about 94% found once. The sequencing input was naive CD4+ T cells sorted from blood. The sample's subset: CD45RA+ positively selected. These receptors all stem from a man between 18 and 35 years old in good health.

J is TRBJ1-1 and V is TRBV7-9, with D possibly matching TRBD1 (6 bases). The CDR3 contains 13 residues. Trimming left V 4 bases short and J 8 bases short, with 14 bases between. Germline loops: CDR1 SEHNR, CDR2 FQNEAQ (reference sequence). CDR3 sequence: CASSSNRDIEAFF. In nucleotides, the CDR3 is TGTGCCAGCAGCTCGAATAGGGACATCGAAGCTTTCTTT.

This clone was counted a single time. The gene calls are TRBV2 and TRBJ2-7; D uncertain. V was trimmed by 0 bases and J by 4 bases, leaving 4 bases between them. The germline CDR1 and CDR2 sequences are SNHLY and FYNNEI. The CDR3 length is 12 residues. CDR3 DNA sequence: TGTGCCAGCAGTGAAGCGATTTACGAGCAGTACTTC. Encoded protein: CASSEAIYEQYF.

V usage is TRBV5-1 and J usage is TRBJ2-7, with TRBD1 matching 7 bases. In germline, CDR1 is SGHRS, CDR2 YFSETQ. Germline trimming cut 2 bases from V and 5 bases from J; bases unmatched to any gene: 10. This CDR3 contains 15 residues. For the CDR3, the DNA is TGCGCCAGCAGCTTCAAGGTGACAGGGTGGGACGAGCAGTACTTC. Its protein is CASSFKVTGWDEQYF.

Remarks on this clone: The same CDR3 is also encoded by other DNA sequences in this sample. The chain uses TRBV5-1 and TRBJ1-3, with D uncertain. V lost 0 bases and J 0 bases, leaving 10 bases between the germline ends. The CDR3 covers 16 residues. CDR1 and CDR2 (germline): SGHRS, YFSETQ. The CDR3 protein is CASSLEGGSSGNTIYF. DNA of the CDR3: TGCGCCAGCAGCTTGGAAGGCGGCAGCTCTGGAAACACCATATATTTT. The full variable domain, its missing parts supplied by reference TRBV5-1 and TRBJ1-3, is KAGVTQTPRYLIKTRGQQVTLSCSPISGHRSVSWYQQTPGQGLQFLFEYFSETQRNKGNFPGRFSGRQFSNSRSEMNVSTLELGDSALYLCASSLEGGSSGNTIYFGEGSWLTVV.

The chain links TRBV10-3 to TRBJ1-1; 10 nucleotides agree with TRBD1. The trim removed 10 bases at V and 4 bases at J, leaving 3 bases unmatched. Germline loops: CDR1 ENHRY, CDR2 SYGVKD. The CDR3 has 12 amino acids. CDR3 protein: CATRDRGTEAFF. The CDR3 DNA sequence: TGTGCCACACGGGACAGGGGCACTGAAGCTTTCTTT.

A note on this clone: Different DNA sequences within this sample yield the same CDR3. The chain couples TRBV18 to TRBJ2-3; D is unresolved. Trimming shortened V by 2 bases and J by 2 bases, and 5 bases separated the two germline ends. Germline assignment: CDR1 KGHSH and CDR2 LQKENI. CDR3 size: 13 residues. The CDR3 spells CASSPGLTDTQYF. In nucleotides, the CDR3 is TGTGCCAGCTCACCAGGGCTCACAGATACGCAGTATTTT. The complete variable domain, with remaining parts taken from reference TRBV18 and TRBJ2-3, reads NAGVMQNPRHLVRRRGQEARLRCSPMKGHSHVYWYRQLPEEGLKFMVYLQKENIIDESGMPKERFSAEFPKEGPSILRIQQVVRGDSAAYFCASSPGLTDTQYFGPGTRLTVL.

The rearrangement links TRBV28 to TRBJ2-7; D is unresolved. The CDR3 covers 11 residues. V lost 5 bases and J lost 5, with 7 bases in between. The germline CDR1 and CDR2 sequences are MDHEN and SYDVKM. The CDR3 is CASSLHNEQYF. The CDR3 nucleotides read TGTGCCAGCAGTCTCCACAACGAGCAGTACTTC.

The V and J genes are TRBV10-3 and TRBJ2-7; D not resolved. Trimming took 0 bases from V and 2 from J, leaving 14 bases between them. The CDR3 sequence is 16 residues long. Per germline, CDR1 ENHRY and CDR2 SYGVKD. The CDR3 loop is CAISESIQPIPYEQYF. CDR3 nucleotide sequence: TGTGCCATCAGTGAGTCGATCCAACCAATTCCCTACGAGCAGTACTTC.